These 3 T cell receptor beta chains share one sample of origin, sequenced in a study of blood T cell repertoires in COVID-19. Sequenced by immunoSEQ multiplex PCR; TCRdb stores in-frame clones only, minus some. The sample yields about 120,000 clones, around 89% seen once. Specimen: peripheral blood. All receptors derive from a man aged 55 to 69 with COVID-19, enrolled during active disease.

The chain recombines TRBV6-5 with TRBJ1-6; tentatively, D is TRBD1 (5 bases). The CDR3 is 14 residues long. Germline V gives CDR1 MNHEY, CDR2 SVGAGI. The V end lost 6 bases, the J end lost 10 bases, and 16 bases lay between the germline ends. CDR3 residues: CASSIKGSQSPLHF. DNA of the CDR3: TGTGCCAGCAGCATCAAGGGGTCTCAGTCACCCCTCCACTTT.

This rearrangement joins TRBV6-5 to TRBJ1-2, with 11 bases lining up with TRBD1. The J segment lost 5 bases and the V segment lost 3 bases, leaving 8 bases of the junction unmatched. The CDR3 contains 16 residues. From germline, CDR1 is MNHEY and CDR2 SVGAGI. The CDR3 bases are TGTGCCAGCAGTTATGAACCGGGACAGGGGGATTATGGCTACACCTTC. It yields the protein CASSYEPGQGDYGYTF.

The gene calls are TRBV9 and TRBJ1-1, with D uncertain. Trimming took 0 bases from V and 0 from J, leaving 9 bases between them. Germline V lookup: CDR1 SGDLS, CDR2 YYNGEE. The CDR3 sequence is 15 residues long. The CDR3 here is CASSVVWSVNTEAFF. The CDR3, as DNA: TGTGCCAGCAGCGTAGTATGGTCAGTGAACACTGAAGCTTTCTTT.